This T cell receptor (beta chain) was sequenced for a study of regulatory T cells in long-lasting Graves disease. Overall study findings and caveats: With a small sample size, accuracy may have been reduced. Peripheral blood alone, not thyroid tissue, underwent study.

Time point: persistent/refractory GD, antithyroid drugs over 5 years with positive TRAb. Isolated PBMC RNA provided the starting material for the TCR library. This CDR3 is built from 15 residues. CDR1 and CDR2 from the germline V gene are LNHDA and SQIVND (reference sequence). V was shortened by 3 bases and J by 3 bases, with 15 bases between the two germline ends. Only a few counts were recorded for this clonotype. The antigen is not known. The TCR beta library used iRepertoire HTBI primers with Arm-PCR amplification of CDR3. One entry per CDR3 protein, called by TCRdb with MiXCR from the multiplex PCR reads. The data show roughly 500,000 distinct CDR3 sequences, with around 20% seen just once and less than 9% held by the top ten.

The V and J genes are TRBV19 and TRBJ2-7; D possibly corresponds to TRBD1 (5 bases). The source is a female donor with Graves disease. The specimen was peripheral blood mononuclear cells (PBMCs), collected when the disease was refractory, from a patient treated with antithyroid drugs. In nucleotides, the CDR3 is TGTGCCAGTAGTATTCTCGGCGCCAGGGACTACGAGCAGTACTTC. Translating gives CASSILGARDYEQYF.